This T cell receptor beta chain emerged from a study of cytomegalovirus exposure and HLA in healthy donors. Remarks on this clone: Its specificity is unknown.

PCR used 60 Vbeta primers and 13 Jbeta primers. Using immunoSEQ multiplex PCR, the repertoire was profiled, and TCRdb retains in-frame clones only, with some absent. The table includes around 120,000 clones, around 63% detected once. Whole-study results and caveats: It was only CMV serostatus that was available as immune exposure information. The listing of about 150 TCR beta chains classed them as cytomegalovirus-associated. In a later analysis, HLA-associated beta chains showed higher expansion and lower generation probabilities than comparable chains.

V shed 0 bases and J shed 6 bases, with 6 bases lying between them. The CDR3 extends over 12 amino acids. CDR1 and CDR2 (germline): SGHDT, YYEEEE. The chain uses TRBV5-6 and TRBJ1-2; no firm D call. The TCR was taken from a middle-aged man in good health and CMV-seropositive. Sequencing was carried out using PBMCs. The DNA of the CDR3 is TGTGCCAGCAGCTTGGGGGCCCATGGCTACACCTTC. It translates to CASSLGAHGYTF.